The 4 T cell receptor beta chains reported below all come from one sample, sequenced in a study of T cell repertoires in cytomegalovirus infection. A single record per CDR3 protein comes from TCRdb applying MiXCR to the reads. Here the sample spans approximately 240,000 distinct CDR3 sequences, roughly 12% being singletons. The material sequenced was PBMCs. The source is a human donor in good health (CMV status not recorded). Some clones in this sample may be carry-over from other donors' samples.

In this sample, this clonotype turned up many times. The chain joins TRBV6-1 to TRBJ1-1; a possible D gene is TRBD1 (6 bases). V lost 5 bases and J lost 3, with 19 bases in between. The CDR3 is 16 amino acids. CDR1 and CDR2 from the germline V gene are MNHNS and SASEGT. As DNA, the CDR3 is TGTGCCAGCAGTTTCCCAACCTTCACAGGGTACACTGAAGCTTTCTTT. This codes for CASSFPTFTGYTEAFF.

The V call is TRBV19, the J call TRBJ1-2; D is perhaps TRBD1 (5 bases). Deletions cut 6 bases from V and 6 bases from J, with 14 bases between. The CDR3 extends over 13 amino acids. Germline assignment: CDR1 LNHDA and CDR2 SQIVND (reference sequence). The chain's CDR3 is CASRRDAGNGYTF. DNA of the CDR3: TGTGCCAGTAGGCGGGACGCCGGCAATGGCTACACCTTC.

V is TRBV28 and J is TRBJ1-2; D gene ambiguous. The CDR3 sequence is 12 residues long. Trimming removed 6 bases from V and 7 bases from J, with 12 bases in between. Germline V gene data show CDR1 as MDHEN and CDR2 as SYDVKM. The DNA of the CDR3 is TGTGCCAGCAGCGTACGGTGGGGTGGCTACACCTTC. Protein product: CASSVRWGGYTF.

CDR3 in amino acids: CASSITAGDTDTQYF. The CDR3 DNA reads TGTGCCAGTAGTATAACAGCGGGGGACACAGATACGCAGTATTTT. The rearrangement joins TRBV19 to TRBJ2-3; 8 nucleotides align to TRBD2. Germline V gives CDR1 LNHDA, CDR2 SQIVND (reference sequence). V lost 2 bases to trimming and J lost 2 bases; unmatched junction nucleotides: 3. This CDR3 region has 15 residues.